Below, one T cell receptor beta chain is given with its context. Its antigen remains unknown. Sequenced material consisted of expressed TCRB transcripts (all of the isolated RNA was reverse transcribed). Sequencing used immunoSEQ multiplex PCR; TCRdb keeps in-frame clones, though not all of them. The sample contains around 25,000 clones, 68% of which appear only once. Germline V gene lookup returns CDR1 MDHEN and CDR2 SYDVKM. The CDR3 contains 15 residues. The J segment lost 7 bases and the V segment lost 2 bases, leaving 6 bases of the junction unmatched. This entry comes from a study of beta chain features in type 1 diabetes. Background on the study: Sorted cells from all samples, numbering 107,917,701, were examined.

A single heparinised draw of roughly 0.11 L on average was taken per donor. A CD45RO/CCR7/CD25/CD127/CD95/CD27 panel sorted naive, central memory, regulatory and stem cell-like memory CD4+ cells. General study points: Moderate but significant shortening of TCRB CDR3s was recorded in all four CD4+ subsets from Type 1 diabetes patients. There was no resolution here of whether HLA type influences TCRB rearrangement.

The J gene is TRBJ2-1, the V gene TRBV28; the match to TRBD1 covers 9 bases. Sequences were obtained from stem cell memory CD4+ T cells from blood. The clonotype originates from a woman in her 40s with type 1 diabetes. The CDR3 DNA is TGTGCCAGCAGTTTAATCGGGGACAGGGTAAATGAGCAGTTCTTC. Translating it yields CASSLIGDRVNEQFF.